These T cell receptor beta chains were read from a single sample in a study of blood T cell repertoires in COVID-19. TCRdb keeps only in-frame clones here, not all; method: immunoSEQ multiplex PCR. This table has 400,000 to 550,000 clones, around 88% appearing once. Sequences were obtained from peripheral blood. The receptors derive from a woman aged 25-40 years with acute or convalescent COVID-19. The CDR3 runs from the conserved cysteine through the conserved F or W. A D gene is named only where the DNA matches it firmly. Expanded clones get a size class; other rows say once, few or many, or leave the size out.

clone_size	d_call	j_call	v_call	cdr3_nt	cdr3_aa
-	-	TRBJ2-7	TRBV21-1	TGTGCCAGCAGCAAAGGTCCAGGCCACTACGAGCAGTACTTC	CASSKGPGHYEQYF
-	TRBD1	TRBJ1-1	TRBV29-1	TGCAGCGTTGAAGGACAGGGGGACATGGTTTTCTTT	CSVEGQGDMVFF
few	-	TRBJ1-5	TRBV7-2	TGTGCCAGCAGCTTGGGCAGCCTCCCGCAGCCCCAGCATTTT	CASSLGSLPQPQHF
-	-	TRBJ1-5	TRBV10-2	TGCGCCAGCTGTATTCAGGGGAGGGATAGCAATCAGCCCCAGCATTTT	CASCIQGRDSNQPQHF
-	TRBD2	TRBJ2-1	TRBV24-1	TGTGCCACCAGTGATCAACTAGCGGGGGCATACAATGAGCAGTTCTTC	CATSDQLAGAYNEQFF
-	TRBD1	TRBJ1-6	TRBV5-1	TGCGCCAGCAGCTTGGCGACAGGGGTCAGGTCACCCCTCCACTTT	CASSLATGVRSPLHF
-	-	TRBJ2-1	TRBV5-8	TGTGCCAGCAGCTTGGAGGGGGGGATATCCAATGAGCAGTTCTTC	CASSLEGGISNEQFF
-	TRBD1	TRBJ1-6	TRBV28	TGTGCCAGCAGTATCCCGGGACAGAATAATTCACCCCTCCACTTT	CASSIPGQNNSPLHF
-	TRBD1	TRBJ1-5	TRBV28	TGTGCCAGCAGAAGACAGGGGGCGAGAAATCAGCCCCAGCATTTT	CASRRQGARNQPQHF
few	TRBD2	TRBJ2-1	TRBV2	TGTGCCAGCAGTGGGGAGGGGAACGAGCAGTTCTTC	CASSGEGNEQFF
-	-	TRBJ2-7	TRBV2	TGTGCCAGCAGTGTGCAGGACTCCTACGAGCAGTACTTC	CASSVQDSYEQYF
-	-	TRBJ2-2	TRBV4-1	TGCGCCAGCAGCCCGAAGGAGAGCTACACCGGGGAGCTGTTTTTT	CASSPKESYTGELFF
-	TRBD2	TRBJ2-5	TRBV18	TGTGCCAGCTCACCACTCGCGCCTAGCGGGGGTCTCCAAGAGACCCAGTACTTC	CASSPLAPSGGLQETQYF
-	TRBD1	TRBJ1-2	TRBV30	TGTGCCGCCGGACAGGGGAACTATGGCTACACCTTC	CAAGQGNYGYTF
-	TRBD1	TRBJ1-5	TRBV6-5	TGTGCCAGCAGCGGACAGGAGAATCAGCCCCAGCATTTT	CASSGQENQPQHF
-	TRBD2	TRBJ2-5	TRBV7-9	TGTGCCAGCAGCCCCAAGCCGGGACTAGCGGAAGAGACCCAGTACTTC	CASSPKPGLAEETQYF